This entry lists 27 T cell receptor beta chains sequenced from one sample in a study of T cell repertoires in cytomegalovirus infection. TCRdb recomputed calls from the reads with MiXCR, one row per CDR3 protein. The sample has around 490,000 distinct CDR3 sequences; less than 30% are singletons. The sequenced material came from PBMCs. These receptors originate from a human donor in good health (CMV status not recorded). Some clones in this sample may be carry-over from other donors' samples.

Comments on this clonotype: A read error may be the cause here, since a much bigger clone is one base away. This chain connects TRBV5-4 to TRBJ2-1; TRBD2 aligns across 8 bases. V lost 1 base, J lost 6 bases, and 3 bases stayed unmatched. This CDR3 has 14 amino acids. The V gene's germline CDR1 is SGHNT and CDR2 YYREEE (reference sequence). CDR3 sequence (DNA): TGTGCCAGCAGCTTGCATGGGACTAGCAATGAGCAGTTCTTC. The encoded protein is CASSLHGTSNEQFF.

V and J are TRBV20-1 and TRBJ2-3; D could derive from TRBD1 or TRBD2 (5 bases each). Germline V gene lookup returns CDR1 DFQATT and CDR2 SNEGSKA (reference sequence). V lost 4 bases, J lost 0 bases, and 11 bases lay in between. CDR3 length equals 14 residues. The CDR3 loop is CSATTGASTDTQYF. The CDR3 bases are TGCAGTGCTACAACCGGGGCTAGCACAGATACGCAGTATTTT.

This clonotype was found a few times. The chain recombines TRBV20-1 with TRBJ2-3; D remains ambiguous. The germline V gene encodes CDR1 DFQATT and CDR2 SNEGSKA (reference sequence). The CDR3 spans 13 residues. The V and J ends lost 1 base and 3 bases respectively, with 8 bases between them. The CDR3 DNA follows: TGCAGTGCTAGAGTCGTGGGGACAGATACGCAGTATTTT. Its translation is CSARVVGTDTQYF.

V is TRBV11-2 and J is TRBJ2-2, with D possibly TRBD1 on 9 matching bases. The V end lost 6 bases, the J end lost 2 bases, and 28 bases lay between the germline ends. The CDR3 runs to 20 residues. Germline CDR1 SGHAT, CDR2 FQNNGV. The CDR3 is CASSRTGGELSGANTGELFF. Written as DNA, the CDR3 is TGTGCCAGCAGTCGCACAGGGGGCGAGCTTAGCGGGGCCAACACCGGGGAGCTGTTTTTT.

This clonotype was recorded at least ten times. The V call is TRBV6-2 or TRBV6-3, the J call TRBJ2-1; 10 bases match TRBD2. V gave up 2 bases and J gave up 7 bases; unmatched junction bases: 8. Germline-derived CDR1 and CDR2 are MNHEY and SVGEGT. There are 16 residues in the CDR3. The CDR3 loop reads CASSYRRAGGPNEQFF. The CDR3 nucleotides read TGTGCCAGCAGTTACAGGCGAGCGGGAGGGCCGAATGAGCAGTTCTTC.

V and J are TRBV11-2 and TRBJ1-1, with D perhaps TRBD1 (5 bases). Germline V gene data show CDR1 as SGHAT and CDR2 as FQNNGV. CDR3 length: 14 amino acids. The V gene lost 3 bases and the J gene lost 3 bases, with 11 bases spanning the gap. The CDR3 is CASSFGHSYTEAFF. In DNA, the CDR3 is TGTGCCAGCAGCTTCGGACACTCGTACACTGAAGCTTTCTTT.

This chain joins TRBV7-2 and TRBJ2-7; possibly TRBD1 or TRBD2 for D (5 bases each). The CDR3 length is 14 residues. Per the germline V gene, CDR1 is SGHTA and CDR2 is FQGNSA. V gave up 5 bases and J gave up 6 bases, with 17 bases separating them. In DNA, the CDR3 is TGTGCCAGCAGCCCCCCCCCGCGTGGGGGCGAGCAGTACTTC. Its translation: CASSPPPRGGEQYF.

The chain employs TRBV7-9 and TRBJ2-2, with D possibly being TRBD1 (6 bases). Trimming removed 5 bases at V and 0 bases at J, with 13 bases between. CDR1 SEHNR and CDR2 FQNEAQ come from the germline V gene (reference sequence). This CDR3 region has 16 residues. CDR3 DNA sequence: TGTGCCAGCAGCCTCCCCAGGGGACCGAACACCGGGGAGCTGTTTTTT. It specifies CASSLPRGPNTGELFF.

The V call is TRBV15, the J call TRBJ1-5, with a weak D call TRBD1 (6 bases). Trimming cost V 2 bases and J 3 bases, with 11 bases left between them. The CDR3 runs to 15 residues. Germline V gene sequence: CDR1 LNHNV, CDR2 YYDKDF (reference sequence). The CDR3 loop reads CATSRPRTANQPQHF. CDR3 in DNA: TGTGCCACCAGCAGACCCCGGACAGCCAATCAGCCCCAGCATTTT.

This clonotype showed up many times. The genes are TRBV7-3 and TRBJ1-5; D not certain. Germline CDR1 reads SGHTA; CDR2 reads FQGTGA. The V and J ends lost 5 bases and 4 bases respectively, with 9 bases between them. The CDR3 has 13 amino acids. CDR3 loop: CASSPGMNQPQHF. CDR3 DNA: TGTGCCAGCAGCCCCGGGATGAATCAGCCCCAGCATTTT.

The V gene is TRBV10-3, the J gene TRBJ2-3; 7 positions agree with TRBD1. The CDR3 consists of 14 residues. The junction had 5 bases not matched to a gene; V was cut back by 6 bases and J by 2 bases. Per the germline V gene, CDR1 is ENHRY and CDR2 is SYGVKD. The CDR3 reads CAIRAGTDTDTQYF. The CDR3 region has the DNA TGTGCCATCAGGGCCGGGACAGACACAGATACGCAGTATTTT.

CDR3 coding DNA: TGTGCCAGCAGCGGGCACGCAAGCTCCTACAATGAGCAGTTCTTC. Residues: CASSGHASSYNEQFF. V gene TRBV6-2 or TRBV6-3 combines with J gene TRBJ2-1; no firm D call. Germline V gene data show CDR1 as MNHEY and CDR2 as SVGEGT. The CDR3 runs to 15 residues. V dropped 6 bases and J dropped 0 bases, with 12 bases sitting between them.

The sample holds a few counts of this clonotype. The rearrangement uses TRBV6-1 and TRBJ1-3, with D maybe TRBD1 (5 bases). Germline CDR1 reads MNHNS; CDR2 reads SASEGT. CDR3 length: 15 residues. Trimming removed 3 bases from V and 0 bases from J, with 9 bases in between. The DNA of the CDR3 is TGTGCCAGCAGTGAGGGACTCCTCTCTGGAAACACCATATATTTT. Its translation: CASSEGLLSGNTIYF.

V is TRBV7-2 and J is TRBJ2-7, with 9 nucleotides matching TRBD2. The CDR3 loop spans 16 amino acids. Germline CDR1 is SGHTA and CDR2 is FQGNSA. After removal of 1 base from V and 3 bases from J, the junction contained 7 bases not matched to a gene. CDR3 loop: CASSLGREGRIYEQYV. CDR3 bases: TGTGCCAGCAGCTTAGGGCGGGAGGGCCGAATCTACGAGCAGTACGTC.

DNA for the CDR3: TGTGCCAGCCGCATAGGGGCAAGCACAGCCCAGCATTTT. It is translated as CASRIGASTAQHF. This chain connects TRBV12-3 or TRBV12-4 to TRBJ1-5; possibly TRBD1 for D (5 bases). The CDR3 length is 13 residues. The V end was cut by 8 bases, the J end by 11 bases, with 19 bases between.

The chain combines TRBV7-3 with TRBJ2-4; no reliable D call. Trimming removed 5 bases at V and 5 bases at J, with 10 bases between. The germline V gene encodes CDR1 SGHTA and CDR2 FQGTGA. This CDR3 is 13 amino acids long. The CDR3 DNA is TGTGCCAGCAGCCCCTCTTCTCAAAACATTCAGTACTTC. This encodes CASSPSSQNIQYF.

The gene calls are TRBV27 and TRBJ1-5, with D tentatively TRBD1 (6 bases). This CDR3 is 14 amino acids long. The germline gives CDR1 MNHEY, CDR2 SMNVEV (reference sequence). V gave up 6 bases and J gave up 4 bases, with 13 bases separating them. CDR3 nucleotide sequence: TGTGCCAGCAGGCCGACAGGAATTAATCAGCCCCAGCATTTT. It is translated as CASRPTGINQPQHF.

This clonotype was seen once. The CDR3 sequence: CASSDMETQYF. The CDR3 DNA reads as TGCGCCAGCAGTGATATGGAGACCCAGTACTTC. The chain joins TRBV10-2 to TRBJ2-5; D not resolved. The CDR3 is 11 amino acids. V lost 3 bases, J lost 5 bases, and 4 bases lay in between. Germline loops: CDR1 WSHSY, CDR2 SAAADI.

V and J are TRBV12-3 or TRBV12-4 and TRBJ1-1; possible D gene TRBD1, 5 bases. The CDR3 loop spans 15 amino acids. Trimming removed 7 bases at V and 3 bases at J, with 18 bases between. In DNA, the CDR3 is TGTGCCAGCACCTCTCTACGCGGGACCTACACTGAAGCTTTCTTT. As protein: CASTSLRGTYTEAFF.

The sample holds a few counts of this clonotype. CDR3 protein: CASSPIGMTNTEAFF. In DNA form, the CDR3 reads TGTGCCAGCAGCCCAATCGGTATGACAAACACTGAAGCTTTCTTT. The J gene is TRBJ1-1, the V gene TRBV5-5; no reliable D call. Trimming took off 4 bases at V and 2 bases at J, with 15 bases between the two ends. CDR3 length: 15 residues. The germline gives CDR1 SGHKS, CDR2 YYEKEE (reference sequence).

V gene TRBV7-6 combines with J gene TRBJ2-2; maybe TRBD1 (5 bases). Trimming cost V 3 bases and J 3 bases, with 8 bases left between them. CDR1 and CDR2 from the germline V gene are SGHVS and FNYEAQ. The CDR3 totals 14 residues. The chain's CDR3 is CASSFQGDTGELFF. CDR3 nucleotide sequence: TGTGCCAGCAGCTTCCAGGGTGACACCGGGGAGCTGTTTTTT.

The CDR3 nucleotides read TGTGCCACCTCATTTAAGGACAGGGATGAAGCTTTCTTT. Amino acids: CATSFKDRDEAFF. The gene calls are TRBV19 and TRBJ1-1; 8 nucleotides align to TRBD1. Germline V gene sequence: CDR1 LNHDA, CDR2 SQIVND (reference sequence). This CDR3 contains 13 residues. The junction had 11 bases not matched to a gene; V was cut back by 10 bases and J by 7 bases.

The V call is TRBV20-1, the J call TRBJ2-1; D might be TRBD2 (5 bases). CDR3 size: 15 residues. Trimming removed 0 bases at V and 2 bases at J, with 11 bases between. The V gene's germline CDR1 is DFQATT and CDR2 SNEGSKA (reference sequence). The CDR3 DNA reads as TGCAGTGCTAGAGAGGAGGAACCCACCTACAATGAGCAGTTCTTC. This translates into CSAREEEPTYNEQFF.

This clonotype was seen only a few times. The DNA for the CDR3 is TGCAGTGCTTTGCTTGGCAGGGTCCCCTACGAGCAGTACTTC. It specifies CSALLGRVPYEQYF. V usage is TRBV20-1 and J usage is TRBJ2-7, with D possibly TRBD1 on 5 matching bases. This CDR3 has 14 residues. Trimming removed 5 bases from V and 2 bases from J, with 16 bases in between. The germline V gene encodes CDR1 DFQATT and CDR2 SNEGSKA (reference sequence).

The table lists this clonotype with many counts. The chain uses TRBV7-2 and TRBJ2-7; the match to TRBD2 covers 10 bases. Per the germline V gene, CDR1 is SGHTA and CDR2 is FQGNSA. V shed 5 bases, J shed 6 bases, and the junction held 10 bases outside the gene matches. There are 15 residues in the CDR3. The CDR3 loop is CASSPLAGVLTEQYF. The CDR3 DNA reads as TGTGCCAGCAGCCCGCTAGCGGGAGTTCTCACCGAGCAGTACTTC.

This clonotype came up a few times. The rearrangement links TRBV20-1 to TRBJ2-1, with 13 positions matching TRBD2. V lost 4 bases to trimming and J lost 8 bases; unmatched junction nucleotides: 5. In germline, CDR1 is DFQATT, CDR2 SNEGSKA (reference sequence). This CDR3 has 14 amino acids. CDR3 region: CSAITSGRADEQFF. CDR3 nucleotides: TGCAGTGCTATCACTAGCGGGAGGGCCGATGAGCAGTTCTTC.

This clonotype was found a few times. The chain combines TRBV7-9 with TRBJ1-1, with TRBD1 identical over 8 bases. Germline-derived CDR1 and CDR2 are SEHNR and FQNEAQ (reference sequence). The junction had 3 bases not matched to a gene; V was cut back by 5 bases and J by 4 bases. CDR3 size: 13 residues. The CDR3 is CASSAGQGTEAFF. CDR3 DNA: TGTGCCAGCAGCGCCGGACAGGGCACTGAAGCTTTCTTT. The full variable domain, completed using reference TRBV7-9 and TRBJ1-1, is DTGVSQNPRHKITKRGQNVTFRCDPISEHNRLYWYRQTLGQGPEFLTYFQNEAQLEKSRLLSDRFSAERPKGSFSTLEIQRTEQGDSAMYLCASSAGQGTEAFFGQGTRLTVV.